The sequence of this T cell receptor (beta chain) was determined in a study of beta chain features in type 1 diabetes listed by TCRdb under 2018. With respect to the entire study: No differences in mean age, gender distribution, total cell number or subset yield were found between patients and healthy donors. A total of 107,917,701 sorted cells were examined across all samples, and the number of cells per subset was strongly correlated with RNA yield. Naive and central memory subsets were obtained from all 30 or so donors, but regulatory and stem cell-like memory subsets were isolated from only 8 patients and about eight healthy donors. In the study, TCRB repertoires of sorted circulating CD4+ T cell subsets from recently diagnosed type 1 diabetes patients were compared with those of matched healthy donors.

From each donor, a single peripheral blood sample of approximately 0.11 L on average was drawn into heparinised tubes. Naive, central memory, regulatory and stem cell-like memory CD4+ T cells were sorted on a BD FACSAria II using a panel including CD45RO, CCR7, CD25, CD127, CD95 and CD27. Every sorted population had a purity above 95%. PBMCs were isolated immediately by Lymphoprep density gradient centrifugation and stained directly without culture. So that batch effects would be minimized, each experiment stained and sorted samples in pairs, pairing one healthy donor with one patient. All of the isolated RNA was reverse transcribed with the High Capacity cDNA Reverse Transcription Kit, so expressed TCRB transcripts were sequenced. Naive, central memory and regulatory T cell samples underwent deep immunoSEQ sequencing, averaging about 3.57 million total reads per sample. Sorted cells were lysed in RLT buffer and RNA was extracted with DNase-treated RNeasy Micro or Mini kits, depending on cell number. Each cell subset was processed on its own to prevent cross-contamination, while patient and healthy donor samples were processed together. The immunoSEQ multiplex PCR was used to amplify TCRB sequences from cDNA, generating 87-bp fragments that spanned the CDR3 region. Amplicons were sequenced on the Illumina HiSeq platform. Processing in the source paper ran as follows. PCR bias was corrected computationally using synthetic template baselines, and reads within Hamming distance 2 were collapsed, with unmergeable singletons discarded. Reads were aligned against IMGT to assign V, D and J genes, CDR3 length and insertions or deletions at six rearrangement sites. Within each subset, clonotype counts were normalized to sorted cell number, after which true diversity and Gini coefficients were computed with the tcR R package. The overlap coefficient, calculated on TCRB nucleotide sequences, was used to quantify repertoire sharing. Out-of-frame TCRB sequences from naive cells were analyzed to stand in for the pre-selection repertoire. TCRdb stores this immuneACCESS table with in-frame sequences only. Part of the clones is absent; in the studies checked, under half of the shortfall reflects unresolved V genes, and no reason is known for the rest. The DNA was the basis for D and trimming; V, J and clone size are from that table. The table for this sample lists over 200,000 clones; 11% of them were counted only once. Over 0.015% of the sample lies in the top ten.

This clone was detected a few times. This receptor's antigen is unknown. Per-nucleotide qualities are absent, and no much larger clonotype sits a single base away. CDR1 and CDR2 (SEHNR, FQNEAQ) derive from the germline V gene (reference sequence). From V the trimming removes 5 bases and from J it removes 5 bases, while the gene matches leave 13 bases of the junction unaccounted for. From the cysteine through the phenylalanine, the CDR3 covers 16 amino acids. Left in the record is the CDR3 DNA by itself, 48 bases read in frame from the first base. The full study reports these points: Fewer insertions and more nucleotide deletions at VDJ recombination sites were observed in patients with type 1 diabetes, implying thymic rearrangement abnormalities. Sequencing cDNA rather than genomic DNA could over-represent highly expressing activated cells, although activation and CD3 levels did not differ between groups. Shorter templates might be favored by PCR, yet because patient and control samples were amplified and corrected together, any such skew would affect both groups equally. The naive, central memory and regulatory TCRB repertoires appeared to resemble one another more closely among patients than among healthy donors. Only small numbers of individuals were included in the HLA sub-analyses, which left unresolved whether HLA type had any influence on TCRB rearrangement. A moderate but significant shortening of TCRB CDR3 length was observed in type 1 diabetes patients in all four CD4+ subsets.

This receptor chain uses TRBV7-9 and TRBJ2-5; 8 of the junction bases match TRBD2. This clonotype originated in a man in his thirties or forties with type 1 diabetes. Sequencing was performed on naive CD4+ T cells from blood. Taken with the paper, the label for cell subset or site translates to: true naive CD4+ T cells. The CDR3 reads CASSIEFRGGWETQYF. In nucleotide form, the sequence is TGTGCCAGCAGCATCGAATTCCGGGGGGGCTGGGAGACCCAGTACTTC.